Reported below is one T cell receptor (beta chain). Its specificity is not known. These data come from a study of cytomegalovirus exposure and HLA in healthy donors. Study conclusions and caveats: Sequencing had likely introduced a cluster of highly shared sequence variants as an artifact. In terms of immune exposure information, only CMV serostatus was available. Clonal expansion was found to be greater in HLA-associated TCR beta chains than in equally common others in a later analysis.

Healthy individuals who donated bone marrow served as the donors. V lost 0 bases and J lost 3, with 15 bases in between. CDR1 is GTSNPN and CDR2 is SVGIG in the germline V gene (reference sequence). This CDR3 contains 15 residues. PCR amplification relied on 60 Vbeta primers (plus 13 Jbeta primers). Assay: immunoSEQ multiplex PCR; the TCRdb copy retains only in-frame clones and omits some. The table lists about 150,000 clones, 80% of them singletons. This rearrangement joins TRBV30 to TRBJ2-7; possible D gene TRBD2, 5 bases. Sequencing used PBMCs. The receptor was derived from a woman aged 40 to 49 in good health and CMV-seropositive. CDR3 region: CAWSVPPPGVYEQYF. CDR3 in DNA: TGTGCCTGGAGTGTTCCCCCACCCGGGGTCTACGAGCAGTACTTC.